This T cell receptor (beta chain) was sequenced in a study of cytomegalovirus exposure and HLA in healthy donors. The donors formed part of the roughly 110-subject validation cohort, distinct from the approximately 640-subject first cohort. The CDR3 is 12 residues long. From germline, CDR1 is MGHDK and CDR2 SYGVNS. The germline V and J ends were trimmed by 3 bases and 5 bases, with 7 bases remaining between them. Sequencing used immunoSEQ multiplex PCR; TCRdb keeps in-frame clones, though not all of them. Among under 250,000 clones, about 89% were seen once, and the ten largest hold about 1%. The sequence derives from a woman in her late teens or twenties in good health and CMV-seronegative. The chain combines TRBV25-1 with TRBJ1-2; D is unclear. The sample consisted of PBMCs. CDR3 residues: CASSERRYGYTF. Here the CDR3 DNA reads TGTGCCAGCAGTGAGCGGAGATATGGCTACACCTTC.